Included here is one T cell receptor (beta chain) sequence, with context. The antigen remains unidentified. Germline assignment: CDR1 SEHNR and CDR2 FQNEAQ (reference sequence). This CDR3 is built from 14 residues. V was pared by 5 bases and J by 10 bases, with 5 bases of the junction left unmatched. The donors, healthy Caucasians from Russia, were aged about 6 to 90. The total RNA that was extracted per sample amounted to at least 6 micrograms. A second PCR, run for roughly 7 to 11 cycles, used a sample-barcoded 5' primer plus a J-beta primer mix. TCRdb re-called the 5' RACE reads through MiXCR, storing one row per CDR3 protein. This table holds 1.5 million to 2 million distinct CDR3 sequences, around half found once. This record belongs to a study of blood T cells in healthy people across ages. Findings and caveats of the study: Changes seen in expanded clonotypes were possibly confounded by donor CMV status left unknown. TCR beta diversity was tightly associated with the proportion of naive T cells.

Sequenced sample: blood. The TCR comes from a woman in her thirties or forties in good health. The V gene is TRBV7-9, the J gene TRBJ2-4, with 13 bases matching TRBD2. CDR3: CASSPTSGGAIQYF. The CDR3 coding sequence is TGTGCCAGCAGCCCTACTAGCGGGGGGGCGATTCAGTACTTC. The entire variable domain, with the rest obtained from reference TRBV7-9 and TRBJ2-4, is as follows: DTGVSQNPRHKITKRGQNVTFRCDPISEHNRLYWYRQTLGQGPEFLTYFQNEAQLEKSRLLSDRFSAERPKGSFSTLEIQRTEQGDSAMYLCASSPTSGGAIQYFGAGTRLSVL.